This T cell receptor (beta chain) was captured in a study of molecular identifiers for immune sequencing clone quantification. Notes on the study in general: Clone sizes that are highly expanded could be underestimated when identical TCR molecules share a barcode. Clones that exceeded 20 RNA copies held over 98% of effector molecules, yet under 1% in naive cells.

The sample holds many counts of this clonotype. Its antigen is still unknown. Per the germline V gene, CDR1 is MNHEY and CDR2 is SVGAGI. Trimming removed 5 bases from V and 4 bases from J, with 13 bases in between. The CDR3 length is 14 residues. TCRdb ran MiXCR on the PCR reads and lists one entry per CDR3 protein. This sample has 350,000 or so distinct CDR3 sequences, with about a fifth found just once. The chain couples TRBV6-5 to TRBJ2-3; weak D call: TRBD2 (7 bases). The receptor comes from a human donor in good health. Some libraries in this study had Jurkat cell RNA spiked in. The specimen sequenced was naive CD8+ T cells from blood, with Jurkat cell RNA spiked in. Subset noted: FACS-sorted CD8+CD4-CCR7+CD45RA+ naive T cells. This CDR3 is CASSAEGGADTQYF. CDR3 bases: TGTGCCAGCAGTGCCGAGGGGGGGGCAGATACGCAGTATTTT.